Here is one T cell receptor (beta chain) with its context. Its antigen is still unknown. An end of the junction does not agree with germline; a read error may underlie this. This record belongs to a study of early T cells in non-severe SARS-CoV-2 infection. Background on the study: Sequencing was performed on bulk RNA from unsorted whole blood, leaving chains unpaired. Study conclusions and caveats: Reliance on VDJdb matching favored anti-spike CD8 responses; private and CD4 specificities were missed.

Separate cDNA molecules each had unique molecular identifiers attached to them. MiXCR, applied by TCRdb to the 5' RACE reads, yields one record per CDR3 protein. The sample has 75,000 to 80,000 distinct CDR3 sequences, roughly a sixth seen once. The CDR3 length is 13 residues. Sequences were obtained from whole blood. This sequence originates from an adult who was a healthcare worker with PCR-confirmed SARS-CoV-2 infection or an uninfected control (not recorded which). The chain joins TRBV12-3 or TRBV12-4 to TRBJ2-7; 8 bases agree with TRBD1. As DNA, the CDR3 is TGTGCCAGCACAGGGGGCCCGTCCTACGAGCAGCACTTC. Translated, it gives CASTGGPSYEQHF.